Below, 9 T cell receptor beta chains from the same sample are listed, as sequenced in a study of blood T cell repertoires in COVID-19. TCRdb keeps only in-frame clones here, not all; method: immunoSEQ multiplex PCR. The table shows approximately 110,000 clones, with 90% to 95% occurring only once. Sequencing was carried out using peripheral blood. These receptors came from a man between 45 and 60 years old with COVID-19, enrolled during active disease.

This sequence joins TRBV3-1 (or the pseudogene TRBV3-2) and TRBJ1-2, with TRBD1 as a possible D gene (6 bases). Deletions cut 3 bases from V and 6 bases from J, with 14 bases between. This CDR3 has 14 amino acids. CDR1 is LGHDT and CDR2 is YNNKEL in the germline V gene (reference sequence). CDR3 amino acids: CASSHEQGVHGYTF. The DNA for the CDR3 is TGTGCCAGCAGCCATGAACAGGGAGTCCATGGCTACACCTTC.

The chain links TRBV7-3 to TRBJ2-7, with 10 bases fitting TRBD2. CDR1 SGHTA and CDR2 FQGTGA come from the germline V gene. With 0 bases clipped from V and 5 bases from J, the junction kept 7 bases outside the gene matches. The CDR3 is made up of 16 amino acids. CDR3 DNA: TGTGCCAGCAGCTTAACGGCTAGCGGGAGTTCCCACGAGCAGTACTTC. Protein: CASSLTASGSSHEQYF.

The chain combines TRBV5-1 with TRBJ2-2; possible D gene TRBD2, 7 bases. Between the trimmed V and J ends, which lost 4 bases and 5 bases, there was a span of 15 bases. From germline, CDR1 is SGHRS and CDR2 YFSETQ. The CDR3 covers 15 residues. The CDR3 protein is CASSPTGGSTGELFF. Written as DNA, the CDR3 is TGCGCCAGCAGCCCGACGGGGGGCTCAACCGGGGAGCTGTTTTTT.

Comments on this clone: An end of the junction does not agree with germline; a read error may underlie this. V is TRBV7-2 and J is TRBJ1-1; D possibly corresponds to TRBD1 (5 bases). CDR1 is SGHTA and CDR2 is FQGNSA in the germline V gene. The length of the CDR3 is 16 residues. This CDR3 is CASSIARGIGADEAFF. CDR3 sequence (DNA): TGTGCCAGCAGCATAGCCCGCGGGATAGGGGCTGATGAAGCTTTCTTT.

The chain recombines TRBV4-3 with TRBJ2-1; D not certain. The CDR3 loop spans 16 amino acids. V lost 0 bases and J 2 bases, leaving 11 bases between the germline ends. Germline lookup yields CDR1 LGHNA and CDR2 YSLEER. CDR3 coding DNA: TGCGCCAGCAGCCAAGATAGGCTAGTCCCCTACAATGAGCAGTTCTTC. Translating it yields CASSQDRLVPYNEQFF.

CDR3 loop: CASSFFAGANNEQFF. The CDR3 DNA follows: TGTGCCAGCAGCTTTTTCGCAGGGGCGAACAATGAGCAGTTCTTC. The V call is TRBV5-6, the J call TRBJ2-1; TRBD1 is a possible D gene (6 bases). Trimming left V 2 bases short and J 5 bases short, with 14 bases between. The CDR3 spans 15 residues. Germline assignment: CDR1 SGHDT and CDR2 YYEEEE. Filled out from reference TRBV5-6 and TRBJ2-1, the complete variable domain reads DAGVTQSPTHLIKTRGQQVTLRCSPKSGHDTVSWYQQALGQGPQFIFQYYEEEERQRGNFPDRFSGHQFPNYSSELNVNALLLGDSALYLCASSFFAGANNEQFFGPGTRLTVL.

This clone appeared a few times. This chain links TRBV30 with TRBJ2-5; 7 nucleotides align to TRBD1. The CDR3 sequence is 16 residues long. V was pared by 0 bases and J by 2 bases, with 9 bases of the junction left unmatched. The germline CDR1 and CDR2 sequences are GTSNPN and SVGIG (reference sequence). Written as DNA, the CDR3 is TGTGCCTGGAGTGTATCTAACAGGGGTAGACAAGAGACCCAGTACTTC. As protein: CAWSVSNRGRQETQYF.

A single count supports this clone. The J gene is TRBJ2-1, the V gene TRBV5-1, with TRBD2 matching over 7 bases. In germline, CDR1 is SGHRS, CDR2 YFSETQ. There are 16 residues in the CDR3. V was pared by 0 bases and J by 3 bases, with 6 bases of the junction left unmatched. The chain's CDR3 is CASSLALAGGYNEQFF. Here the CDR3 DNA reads TGCGCCAGCAGCTTGGCATTAGCGGGTGGCTACAATGAGCAGTTCTTC.

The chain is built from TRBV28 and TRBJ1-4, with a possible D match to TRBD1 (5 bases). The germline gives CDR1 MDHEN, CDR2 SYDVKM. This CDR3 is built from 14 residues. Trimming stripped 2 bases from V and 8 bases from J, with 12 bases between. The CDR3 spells CASSLGRGREKLFF. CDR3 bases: TGTGCCAGCAGTTTAGGACGGGGGAGGGAAAAACTGTTTTTT.